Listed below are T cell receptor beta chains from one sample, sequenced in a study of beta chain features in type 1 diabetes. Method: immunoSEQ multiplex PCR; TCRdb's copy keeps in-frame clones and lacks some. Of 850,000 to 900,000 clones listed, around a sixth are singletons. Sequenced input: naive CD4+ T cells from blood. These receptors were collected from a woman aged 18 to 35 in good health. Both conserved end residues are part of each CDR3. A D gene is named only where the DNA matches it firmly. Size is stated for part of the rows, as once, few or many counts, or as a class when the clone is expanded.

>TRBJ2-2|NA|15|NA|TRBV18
CASSPVQANTGELFF
TGTGCCAGCTCACCGGTGCAAGCGAACACCGGGGAGCTGTTTTTT
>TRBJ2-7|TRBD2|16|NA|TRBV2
CASRTGTSGDLTEQYF
TGTGCCAGCAGAACCGGGACTAGCGGAGACCTGACGGAGCAGTACTTC
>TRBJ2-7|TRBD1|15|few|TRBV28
CASSPPTGASYEQYF
TGTGCCAGCAGCCCCCCGACAGGGGCCTCCTACGAGCAGTACTTC
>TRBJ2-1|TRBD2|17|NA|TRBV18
CASSPTPAGGIYNEQFF
TGTGCCAGCTCACCAACACCAGCGGGAGGGATCTACAATGAGCAGTTCTTC
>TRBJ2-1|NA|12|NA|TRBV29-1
CSVDVANHEQFF
TGCAGCGTTGATGTAGCGAATCATGAGCAGTTCTTC
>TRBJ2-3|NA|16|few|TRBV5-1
CASSLGVGVATDTQYF
TGCGCCAGCAGCTTGGGGGTCGGCGTTGCAACAGATACGCAGTATTTT
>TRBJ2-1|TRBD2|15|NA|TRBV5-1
CASSLGGTTYNEQFF
TGCGCCAGCAGCTTGGGTGGGACTACATACAATGAGCAGTTCTTC
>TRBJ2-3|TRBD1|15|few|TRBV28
CASSLQGQGQDTQYF
TGTGCCAGCAGTTTACAGGGACAGGGCCAAGATACGCAGTATTTT
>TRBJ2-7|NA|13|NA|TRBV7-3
CASSLSASYEQYF
TGTGCCAGCAGCTTATCCGCCAGCTACGAGCAGTACTTC
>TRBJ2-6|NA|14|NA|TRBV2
CAKQGSSGANVLTF
TGTGCCAAGCAGGGGAGCTCTGGGGCCAACGTCCTGACTTTC
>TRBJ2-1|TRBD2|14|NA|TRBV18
CASSRTSGTDEQFF
TGTGCCAGCTCCAGGACTAGCGGGACCGATGAGCAGTTCTTC
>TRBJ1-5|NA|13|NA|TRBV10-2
CASSDQGVQPQHF
TGCGCCAGCAGTGACCAAGGGGTCCAGCCCCAGCATTTT
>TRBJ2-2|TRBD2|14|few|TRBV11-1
CASSMGLVPGELFF
TGTGCCAGCAGCATGGGACTAGTTCCCGGGGAGCTGTTTTTT
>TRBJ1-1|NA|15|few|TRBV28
CASSPWTEALTEAFF
TGTGCCAGCAGTCCTTGGACAGAGGCCCTCACTGAAGCTTTCTTT
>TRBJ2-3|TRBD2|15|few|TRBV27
CASSLVAGGTDTQYF
TGTGCCAGCAGTTTAGTGGCGGGGGGGACAGATACGCAGTATTTT
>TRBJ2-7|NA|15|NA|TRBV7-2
CASSNRDARRYEQYF
TGTGCCAGCAGCAACCGGGACGCCCGACGCTACGAGCAGTACTTC
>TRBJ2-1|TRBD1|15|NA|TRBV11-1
CASSYPGTAYNEQFF
TGTGCCAGCAGTTACCCCGGGACAGCATACAATGAGCAGTTCTTC
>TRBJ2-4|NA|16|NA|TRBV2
CASSGGRPGPKNIQYF
TGTGCCAGCAGTGGGGGTCGGCCGGGCCCCAAAAACATTCAGTACTTC
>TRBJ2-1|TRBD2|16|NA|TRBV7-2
CASSLVAGLAGGEQFF
TGTGCCAGCAGCTTAGTTGCAGGACTAGCGGGAGGTGAGCAGTTCTTC
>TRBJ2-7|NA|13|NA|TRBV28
CASSLSSFYEQYF
TGTGCCAGCAGTTTATCCTCCTTCTACGAGCAGTACTTC
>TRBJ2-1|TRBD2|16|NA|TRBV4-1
CASSQDRAGLYNEQFF
TGCGCCAGCAGCCAAGATAGGGCGGGACTATACAATGAGCAGTTCTTC
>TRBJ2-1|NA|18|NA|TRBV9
CASSVGATGPKTYNEQFF
TGTGCCAGCAGCGTAGGTGCGACAGGTCCGAAGACTTACAATGAGCAGTTCTTC
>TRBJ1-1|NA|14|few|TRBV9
CASSTRTANTEAFF
TGTGCCAGCAGCACCCGGACAGCGAACACTGAAGCTTTCTTT
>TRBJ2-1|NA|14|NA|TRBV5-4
CATRTQSSYNEQFF
TGTGCCACCAGGACACAGAGCTCCTACAATGAGCAGTTCTTC
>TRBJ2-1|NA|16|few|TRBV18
CASSPGGIGSYNEQFF
TGTGCCAGCTCACCTGGAGGAATAGGGTCCTACAATGAGCAGTTCTTC
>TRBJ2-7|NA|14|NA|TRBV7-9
CASSTRRGSGEQYF
TGTGCCAGCAGCACGCGCAGGGGTTCCGGCGAGCAGTACTTC
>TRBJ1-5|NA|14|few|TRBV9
CASSFQDSNQPQHF
TGTGCCAGCAGCTTTCAGGATAGCAATCAGCCCCAGCATTTT
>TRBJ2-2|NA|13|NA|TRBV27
CASSFRNTGELFF
TGTGCCAGCAGTTTCCGGAACACCGGGGAGCTGTTTTTT
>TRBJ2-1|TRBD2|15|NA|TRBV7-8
CASRALAGVNNEQFF
TGTGCCAGCAGGGCCCTAGCGGGAGTTAACAATGAGCAGTTCTTC
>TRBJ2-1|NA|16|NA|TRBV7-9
CASSLSSSETHNEQFF
TGTGCCAGCAGCCTAAGTTCTAGCGAGACCCACAATGAGCAGTTCTTC
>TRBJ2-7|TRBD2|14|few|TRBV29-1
CSVEGLAVRGEQYF
TGCAGCGTTGAAGGACTAGCGGTTCGTGGCGAGCAGTACTTC
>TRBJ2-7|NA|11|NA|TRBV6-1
CASSVPYEQYF
TGTGCCAGCAGTGTGCCTTACGAGCAGTACTTC
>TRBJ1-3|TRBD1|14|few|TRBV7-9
CASSATGLGNTIYF
TGTGCCAGCAGCGCGACAGGGTTAGGAAACACCATATATTTT
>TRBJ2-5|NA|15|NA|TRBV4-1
CASSQDPSTQETQYF
TGCGCCAGCAGCCAAGACCCTAGCACCCAAGAGACCCAGTACTTC
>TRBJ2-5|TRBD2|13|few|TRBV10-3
CAIGGRAEETQYF
TGTGCCATCGGCGGGAGGGCCGAGGAGACCCAGTACTTC
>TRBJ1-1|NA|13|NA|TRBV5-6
CASSFYGEPEAFF
TGTGCCAGCAGCTTTTATGGGGAGCCTGAAGCTTTCTTT
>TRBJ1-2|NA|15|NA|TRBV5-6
CASSRKRQRVYGYTF
TGTGCCAGCAGCCGGAAAAGACAGAGGGTTTATGGCTACACCTTC
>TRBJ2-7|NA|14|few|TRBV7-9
CASSPRNLGYEQYF
TGTGCCAGCAGCCCGCGCAACCTAGGGTACGAGCAGTACTTC
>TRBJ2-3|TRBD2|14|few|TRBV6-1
CASSLAGATDTQYF
TGTGCCAGCTCCTTAGCGGGAGCCACAGATACGCAGTATTTT
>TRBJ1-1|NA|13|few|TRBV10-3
CAISTVMNTEAFF
TGTGCCATTTCGACAGTAATGAACACTGAAGCTTTCTTT